Given below is one T cell receptor (beta chain) in context. This entry comes from a study of blood T cell repertoires in COVID-19. Study at large: COVID-19 samples from acute and convalescent phases originated in the United States, Italy and Spain. PBMCs, B-cell-depleted T cells, or T cells were the source of the cDNA or gDNA that made up the material.

In the original analysis: Reference gene primer amplification gave estimated nucleated cell counts. Only in-frame clones appear in the TCRdb table, and some are missing; sequencing was by immunoSEQ multiplex PCR. V and J calls and clone size are as listed in that table; D and trimming were resolved from the DNA. Among over 150,000 clones, roughly 80% were seen once, and the ten largest hold under 2%. The V gene's germline CDR1 is SQVTM and CDR2 ANQGSEA. J gave up 2 bases and V 4 bases, and 2 bases lay outside the gene matches. The CDR3 runs 12 residues. The material sequenced was peripheral blood. This clonotype was sampled from a man older than 75 with acute or convalescent COVID-19. V and J are TRBV29-1 and TRBJ2-7; 7 bases agree with TRBD2. The DNA of the CDR3 is TGCAGCGTTGCTCGGGGGGCCTACGAGCAGTACTTC. Protein sequence: CSVARGAYEQYF.